Below, 5 T cell receptor beta chains from the same sample are listed, as sequenced in a study of control samples from healthy donors and cancer patients. The data were produced by immunoSEQ multiplex PCR, yet TCRdb's version contains in-frame clones alone and is incomplete. The profile shows about 92,000 clones, almost 85% of them singletons. The material sequenced was blood. These receptors originate from a woman aged 60 to 75 in good health.

This chain connects TRBV10-2 to TRBJ1-1; TRBD1 agrees at 8 bases. Trimming at V came to 6 bases and at J to 0 bases, leaving 3 bases not matched to a gene. Germline V gene data show CDR1 as WSHSY and CDR2 as SAAADI. CDR3 length: 14 amino acids. CDR3 sequence: CASRRTGLNTEAFF. As DNA, the CDR3 is TGCGCCAGCAGGAGGACAGGGCTGAACACTGAAGCTTTCTTT.

This chain uses TRBV6-5 with TRBJ1-2; 7 nucleotides agree with TRBD1. CDR1 and CDR2 (germline): MNHEY, SVGAGI. CDR3 length equals 12 residues. The trim removed 5 bases at V and 8 bases at J, leaving 5 bases unmatched. CDR3 loop: CASSRTGVGYTF. CDR3 coding DNA: TGTGCCAGCAGTCGAACAGGGGTAGGCTACACCTTC.

The CDR3 region is CASSSSWTGGSTEAFF. As DNA, the CDR3 is TGTGCCAGCAGCTCTTCATGGACAGGGGGGAGCACTGAAGCTTTCTTT. This sequence joins TRBV11-2 and TRBJ1-1; 10 bases are a match to TRBD1. V shed 4 bases and J 4 bases; nucleotides not matched to a gene: 9. Looked up from germline, CDR1 is SGHAT and CDR2 is FQNNGV. The CDR3 totals 16 residues. Based on the CDR3 plus reference TRBV11-2 and TRBJ1-1, the full variable domain is EAGVAQSPRYKIIEKRQSVAFWCNPISGHATLYWYQQILGQGPKLLIQFQNNGVVDDSQLPKDRFSAERLKGVDSTLKIQPAKLEDSAVYLCASSSSWTGGSTEAFFGQGTRLTVV.

The rearrangement uses TRBV10-3 and TRBJ2-7; TRBD2 matches at 7 bases. The ends lost 8 bases at V and 5 bases at J; junction bases unmatched: 6. The germline CDR1 and CDR2 sequences are ENHRY and SYGVKD. CDR3 length: 12 residues. CDR3 protein: CAIGGGGDEQYF. The CDR3 bases are TGTGCCATCGGCGGGGGAGGCGACGAGCAGTACTTC.

The chain uses TRBV2 and TRBJ1-2; D perhaps matches TRBD1 (5 bases). Germline loops: CDR1 SNHLY, CDR2 FYNNEI. This CDR3 comprises 15 residues. V dropped 0 bases and J dropped 8 bases, with 16 bases sitting between them. The CDR3 loop reads CASSEAAGRAYGYTF. CDR3 DNA: TGTGCCAGCAGTGAAGCCGCCGGCAGGGCTTACGGCTACACCTTC.